The clone carrying this T cell receptor beta chain occurred once. Antigen specificity is unknown. This specimen comes from a study of long-term antiretroviral therapy in people with HIV. Every donor contributed at least one pre-ART and at least two post-ART PBMC samples. Germline values: CDR1 GTSNPN, CDR2 SVGIG (reference sequence). V gave up 3 bases and J gave up 9 bases, with 26 bases separating them. This CDR3 contains 16 residues. Researchers report immunoSEQ v3.0 was run at survey level. This table comes from immunoSEQ multiplex PCR, and its TCRdb copy is limited to in-frame clones, with some not included. The repertoire holds some 22,000 clones, around four fifths seen once, with 3% to 4.5% in the top ten. Broader study findings: Repertoires with HIV possessed tighter CDR3 length spans than those of controls. Information pertaining to ART adherence, viral resistance or therapeutic modifications was not obtained. Those clones which expanded before ART made up the dominant part of the repertoire at all time points.

The material was unsorted PBMCs, obtained about 4 years after starting antiretroviral therapy. V gene TRBV30 combines with J gene TRBJ1-1; D possibly corresponds to TRBD1 (5 bases). This TCR was sampled from a man aged 18 to 35 with HIV. The CDR3 bases are TGTGCCTGGAGGTCCACGGGGGGTTCTCGGCGAGAGAAAGCTTTCTTT. Its translation: CAWRSTGGSRREKAFF.